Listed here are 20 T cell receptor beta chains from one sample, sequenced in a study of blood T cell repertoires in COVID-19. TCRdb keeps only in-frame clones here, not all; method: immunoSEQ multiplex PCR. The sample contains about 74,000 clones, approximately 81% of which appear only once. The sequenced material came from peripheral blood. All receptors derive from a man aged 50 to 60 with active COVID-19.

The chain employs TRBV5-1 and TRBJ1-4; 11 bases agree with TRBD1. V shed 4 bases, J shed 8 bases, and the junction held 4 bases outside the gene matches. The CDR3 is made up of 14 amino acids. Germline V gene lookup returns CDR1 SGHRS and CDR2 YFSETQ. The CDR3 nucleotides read TGCGCCAGCAGCCCGGACAGGGGGCCGGAAAAACTGTTTTTT. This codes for CASSPDRGPEKLFF. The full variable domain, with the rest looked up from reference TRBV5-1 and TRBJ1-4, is KAGVTQTPRYLIKTRGQQVTLSCSPISGHRSVSWYQQTPGQGLQFLFEYFSETQRNKGNFPGRFSGRQFSNSRSEMNVSTLELGDSALYLCASSPDRGPEKLFFGSGTQLSVL.

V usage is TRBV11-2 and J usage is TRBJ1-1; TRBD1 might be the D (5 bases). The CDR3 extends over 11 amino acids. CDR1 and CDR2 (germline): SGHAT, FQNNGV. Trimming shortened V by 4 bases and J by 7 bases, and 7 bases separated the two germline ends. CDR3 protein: CASSSQGEAFF. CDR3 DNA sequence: TGTGCCAGCAGCTCCCAGGGTGAAGCTTTCTTT.

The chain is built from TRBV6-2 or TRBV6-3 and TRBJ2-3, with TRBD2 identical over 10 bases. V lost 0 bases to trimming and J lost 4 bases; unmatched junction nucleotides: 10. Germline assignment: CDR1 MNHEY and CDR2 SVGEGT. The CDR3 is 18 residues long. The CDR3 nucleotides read TGTGCCAGCAGTTACTCCAATCGACTAGCGGGTGTAGCAGATACGCAGTATTTT. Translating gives CASSYSNRLAGVADTQYF.

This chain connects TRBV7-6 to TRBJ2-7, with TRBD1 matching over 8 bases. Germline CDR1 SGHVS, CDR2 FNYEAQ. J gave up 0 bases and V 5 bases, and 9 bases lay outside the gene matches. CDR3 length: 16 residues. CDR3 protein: CASSAEQGVSSYEQYF. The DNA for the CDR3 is TGTGCCAGCAGCGCAGAACAGGGGGTTAGCTCCTACGAGCAGTACTTC. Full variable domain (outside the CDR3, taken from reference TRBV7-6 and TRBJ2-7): GAGVSQSPRYKVTKRGQDVALRCDPISGHVSLYWYRQALGQGPEFLTYFNYEAQQDKSGLPNDRFSAERPEGSISTLTIQRTEQRDSAMYRCASSAEQGVSSYEQYFGPGTRLTVT.

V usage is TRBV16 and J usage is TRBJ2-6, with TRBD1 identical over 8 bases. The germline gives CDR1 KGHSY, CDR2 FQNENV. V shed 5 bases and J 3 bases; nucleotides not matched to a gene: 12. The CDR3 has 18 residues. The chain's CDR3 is CASSDSGRGRGGANVLTF. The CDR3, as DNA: TGTGCCAGCAGCGACTCCGGCAGGGGGCGAGGTGGGGCCAACGTCCTGACTTTC.

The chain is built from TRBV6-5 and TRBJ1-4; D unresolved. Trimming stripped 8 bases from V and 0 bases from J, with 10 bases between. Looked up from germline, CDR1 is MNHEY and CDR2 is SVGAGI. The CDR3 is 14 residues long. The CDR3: CASRGLATNEKLFF. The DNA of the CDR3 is TGTGCCAGCCGCGGACTTGCAACTAATGAAAAACTGTTTTTT.

The DNA of the CDR3 is TGTGCCAGCAGCGTATGGGGGGGCGTTCAGCCCCAGCATTTT. Protein: CASSVWGGVQPQHF. The V gene is TRBV9, the J gene TRBJ1-5, with D possibly matching TRBD1 (6 bases). V shed 1 base and J shed 6 bases, with 11 bases lying between them. This CDR3 is 14 amino acids long. Germline V gene data show CDR1 as SGDLS and CDR2 as YYNGEE.

CDR3 DNA: TGTGCCACCAGTTACAGGGGGTCAGATACGCAGTATTTT. Translation: CATSYRGSDTQYF. The chain uses TRBV24-1 and TRBJ2-3, with 8 bases aligning to TRBD1. The CDR3 extends over 13 amino acids. Looked up from germline, CDR1 is KGHDR and CDR2 is SFDVKD. V lost 6 bases to trimming and J lost 4 bases; unmatched junction nucleotides: 2.

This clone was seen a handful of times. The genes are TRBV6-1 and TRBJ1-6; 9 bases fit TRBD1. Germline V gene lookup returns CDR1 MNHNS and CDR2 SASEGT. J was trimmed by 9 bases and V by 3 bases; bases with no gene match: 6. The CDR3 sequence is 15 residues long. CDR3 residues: CASSDQTGGGSPLHF. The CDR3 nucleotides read TGTGCCAGCAGTGACCAGACAGGGGGAGGTTCACCCCTCCACTTT.

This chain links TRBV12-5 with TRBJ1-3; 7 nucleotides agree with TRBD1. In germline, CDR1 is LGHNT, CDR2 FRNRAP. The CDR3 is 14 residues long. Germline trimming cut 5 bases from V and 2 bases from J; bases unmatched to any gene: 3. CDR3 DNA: TGTGCTAGTGGTAACGACAGGGCTGGAAACACCATATATTTT. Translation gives CASGNDRAGNTIYF. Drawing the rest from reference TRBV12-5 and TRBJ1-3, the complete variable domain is DARVTQTPRHKVTEMGQEVTMRCQPILGHNTVFWYRQTMMQGLELLAYFRNRAPLDDSGMPKDRFSAEMPDATLATLKIQPSEPRDSAVYFCASGNDRAGNTIYFGEGSWLTVV.

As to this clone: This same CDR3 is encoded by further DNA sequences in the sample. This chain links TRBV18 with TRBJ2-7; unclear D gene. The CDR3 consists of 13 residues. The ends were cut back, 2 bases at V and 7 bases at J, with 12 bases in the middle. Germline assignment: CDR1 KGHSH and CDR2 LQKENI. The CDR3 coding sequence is TGTGCCAGCTCACCAAGTGATACGAGGGAGCAGTACTTC. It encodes CASSPSDTREQYF.

CDR3 sequence: CAWSGVGGGPRGELFF. The CDR3 DNA is TGTGCCTGGAGTGGCGTCGGGGGAGGGCCGCGGGGGGAGCTGTTTTTT. This chain links TRBV30 with TRBJ2-2; TRBD2 agrees at 7 bases. The V and J ends lost 1 base and 8 bases, in that order; junction bases with no gene match: 13. The CDR3 is 16 amino acids. Germline V CDR1 and CDR2: GTSNPN, SVGIG (reference sequence).

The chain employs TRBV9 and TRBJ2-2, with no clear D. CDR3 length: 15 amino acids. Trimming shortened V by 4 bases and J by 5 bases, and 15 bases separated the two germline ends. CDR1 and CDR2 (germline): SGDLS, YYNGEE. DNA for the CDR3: TGTGCCAGCAGCCTTGGTCGCAGCAGGACCGGGGAGCTGTTTTTT. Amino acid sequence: CASSLGRSRTGELFF.

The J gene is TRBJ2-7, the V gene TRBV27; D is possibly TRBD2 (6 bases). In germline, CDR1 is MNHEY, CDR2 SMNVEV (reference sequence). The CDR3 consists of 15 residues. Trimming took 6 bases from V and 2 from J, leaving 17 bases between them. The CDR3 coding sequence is TGTGCCAGCAGCAAATTGGCCGGCGGGGCCTACGAGCAGTACTTC. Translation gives CASSKLAGGAYEQYF.

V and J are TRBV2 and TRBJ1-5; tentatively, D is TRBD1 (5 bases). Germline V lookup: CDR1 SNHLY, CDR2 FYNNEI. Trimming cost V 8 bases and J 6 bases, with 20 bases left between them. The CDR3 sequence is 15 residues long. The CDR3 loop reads CASGALGGGAQPQHF. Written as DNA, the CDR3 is TGTGCCAGCGGGGCTCTGGGGGGTGGGGCTCAGCCCCAGCATTTT.

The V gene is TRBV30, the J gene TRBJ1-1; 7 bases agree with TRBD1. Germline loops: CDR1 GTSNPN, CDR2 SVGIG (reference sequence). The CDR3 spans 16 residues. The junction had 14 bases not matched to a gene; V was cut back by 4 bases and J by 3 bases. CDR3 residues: CAWKKRTQGGYTEAFF. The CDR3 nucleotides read TGTGCCTGGAAGAAAAGGACCCAGGGGGGCTACACTGAAGCTTTCTTT.

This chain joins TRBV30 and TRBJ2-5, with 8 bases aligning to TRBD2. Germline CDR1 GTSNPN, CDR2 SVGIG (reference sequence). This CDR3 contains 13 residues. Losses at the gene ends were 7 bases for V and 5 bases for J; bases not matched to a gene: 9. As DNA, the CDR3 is TGTGCCTTGGACGTGGCGGGGGGCGAGACCCAGTACTTC. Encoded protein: CALDVAGGETQYF.

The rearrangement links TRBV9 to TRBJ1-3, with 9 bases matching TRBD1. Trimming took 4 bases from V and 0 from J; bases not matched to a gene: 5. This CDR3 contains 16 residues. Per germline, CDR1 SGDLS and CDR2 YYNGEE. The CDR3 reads CASSPQTGGSGNTIYF. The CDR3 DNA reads TGTGCCAGCAGCCCTCAGACAGGGGGCTCTGGAAACACCATATATTTT.

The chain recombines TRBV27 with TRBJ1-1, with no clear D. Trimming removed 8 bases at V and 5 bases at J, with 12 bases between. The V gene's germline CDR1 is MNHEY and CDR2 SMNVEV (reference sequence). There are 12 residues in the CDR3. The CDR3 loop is CASATGRTEAFF. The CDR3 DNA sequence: TGTGCCAGCGCGACTGGTAGGACTGAAGCTTTCTTT.

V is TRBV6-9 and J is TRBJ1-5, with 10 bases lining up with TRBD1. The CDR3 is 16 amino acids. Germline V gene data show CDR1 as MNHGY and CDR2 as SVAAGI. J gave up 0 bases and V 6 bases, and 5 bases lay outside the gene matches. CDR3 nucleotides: TGTGCCAGCAGACCCGACAGGGGGCATAGCAATCAGCCCCAGCATTTT. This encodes CASRPDRGHSNQPQHF.